These 6 T cell receptor beta chains were all obtained from the same sample, sequenced in a study of PD-1 blockade in classical Hodgkin lymphoma. The protocol was immunoSEQ multiplex PCR, while the TCRdb copy is restricted to in-frame clones and leaves out a portion. The sample includes about 96,000 clones, approximately 94% of them seen just once. Indicated time point: cycle 4 day 1 (C4D1), after more than five weeks of nivolumab. Each of the patients experienced relapse following autologous stem cell transplantation, and their brentuximab vedotin exposure differed. The specimen comprised peripheral blood mononuclear cells (PBMCs), sampled before the fourth cycle of nivolumab. The receptors were sampled from a human donor with classical Hodgkin lymphoma.

This chain uses TRBV27 with TRBJ1-1; 9 bases line up with TRBD1. The germline V gene has CDR1 MNHEY and CDR2 SMNVEV (reference sequence). CDR3 size: 14 residues. V lost 2 bases and J lost 5; bases outside the gene matches: 3. CDR3 bases: TGTGCCAGCAGTTTAACAGGGGGCAGGACTGAAGCTTTCTTT. Translated: CASSLTGGRTEAFF.

The CDR3 DNA is TGTGCCAGCAGTCAATCACCGGGACAGGATTCCTACAATGAGCAGTTCTTC. Its translation: CASSQSPGQDSYNEQFF. The chain recombines TRBV27 with TRBJ2-1, with 8 bases matching TRBD1. V trimming: 5 bases; J trimming: 1 base; junction bases outside the gene matches: 10. Germline V gene data show CDR1 as MNHEY and CDR2 as SMNVEV (reference sequence). CDR3 size: 17 residues.

The rearrangement links TRBV27 to TRBJ2-6, with D uncertain. Trimming left V 6 bases short and J 0 bases short, with 3 bases between. The CDR3 is 13 residues long. Germline V gene sequence: CDR1 MNHEY, CDR2 SMNVEV (reference sequence). As DNA, the CDR3 is TGTGCCAGCAGAAACTCTGGGGCCAACGTCCTGACTTTC. It encodes CASRNSGANVLTF.

The J gene is TRBJ2-5, the V gene TRBV5-1, with D possibly matching TRBD2 (6 bases). The CDR3 is 14 residues long. CDR1 and CDR2 (germline): SGHRS, YFSETQ. Trimming stripped 3 bases from V and 1 base from J, with 10 bases between. The CDR3 protein is CASSSGTPQETQYF. DNA for the CDR3: TGCGCCAGCAGCTCCGGGACTCCCCAAGAGACCCAGTACTTC.

This clone was observed a single time. This chain connects TRBV4-2 to TRBJ1-3, with 9 bases fitting TRBD1. The CDR3 covers 15 residues. Germline CDR1 and CDR2: LGHNA and YNFKEQ. V lost 7 bases, J lost 0 bases, and 4 bases stayed unmatched. The CDR3 DNA reads as TGTGCCAGCATGACAGGGGGAGACTCTGGAAACACCATATATTTT. Protein: CASMTGGDSGNTIYF.

This chain uses TRBV5-4 with TRBJ2-7; D is undetermined. V was cut by 0 bases and J by 5 bases, with 9 bases left in between. Per the germline V gene, CDR1 is SGHNT and CDR2 is YYREEE (reference sequence). The CDR3 loop spans 13 amino acids. The CDR3 nucleotides read TGTGCCAGCAGCTTGGGAGGCTATGACGAGCAGTACTTC. It encodes CASSLGGYDEQYF.